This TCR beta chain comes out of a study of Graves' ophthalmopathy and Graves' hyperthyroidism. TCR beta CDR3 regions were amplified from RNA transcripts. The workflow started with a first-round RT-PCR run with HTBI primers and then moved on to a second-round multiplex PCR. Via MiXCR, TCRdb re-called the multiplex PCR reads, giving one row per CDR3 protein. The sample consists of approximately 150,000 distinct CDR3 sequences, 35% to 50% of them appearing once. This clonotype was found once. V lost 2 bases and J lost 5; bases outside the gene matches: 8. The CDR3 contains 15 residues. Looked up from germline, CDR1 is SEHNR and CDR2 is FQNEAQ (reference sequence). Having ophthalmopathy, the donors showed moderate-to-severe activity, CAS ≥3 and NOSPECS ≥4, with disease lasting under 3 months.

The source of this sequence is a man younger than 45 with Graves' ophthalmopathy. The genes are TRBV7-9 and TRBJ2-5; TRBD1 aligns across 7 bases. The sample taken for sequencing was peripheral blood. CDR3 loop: CASSLPATGSETQYF. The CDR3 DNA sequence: TGTGCCAGCAGCTTACCCGCGACAGGGTCCGAGACCCAGTACTTC. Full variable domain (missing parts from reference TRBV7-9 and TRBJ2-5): DTGVSQNPRHKITKRGQNVTFRCDPISEHNRLYWYRQTLGQGPEFLTYFQNEAQLEKSRLLSDRFSAERPKGSFSTLEIQRTEQGDSAMYLCASSLPATGSETQYFGPGTRLLVL.